The sequence of this T cell receptor beta chain was determined in a study of blood T cell repertoires in COVID-19. Original processing notes: Amplified reference gene primers provided the basis for estimating nucleated cell counts. Method: immunoSEQ multiplex PCR; TCRdb's copy keeps in-frame clones and lacks some. The V and J calls and clone size come from that table; D and trimming were worked out from the DNA. The sample lists roughly 200,000 clones, more than 70% occurring once. This TCR came from a woman in her fifties or sixties with acute or convalescent COVID-19. The sample taken for sequencing was peripheral blood.

The CDR3 loop reads CASSVHSGSPINEQFF. In DNA, the CDR3 is TGTGCCAGCAGTGTCCATAGCGGGAGTCCTATCAATGAGCAGTTCTTC. The rearrangement joins TRBV27 to TRBJ2-1; 9 bases align to TRBD2. CDR1 is MNHEY, CDR2 SMNVEV, per germline (reference sequence). V shed 5 bases and J 6 bases; nucleotides not matched to a gene: 11. There are 16 residues in the CDR3.